The source of this T cell receptor beta chain is a study of response to subunit inactivated influenza vaccine. Study-wide results and limits: Each seasonal influenza vaccination recruits few new T cells, the authors suggested.

Worth noting for this clonotype: What it binds is unknown.

V was pared by 7 bases and J by 6 bases, with 20 bases between. CDR1 and CDR2 from the germline V gene are DFQATT and SNEGSKA (reference sequence). The CDR3 length is 14 residues. One entry per CDR3 protein, called by TCRdb with MiXCR from the RT-PCR reads. The sample has more than 400,000 distinct CDR3 sequences, approximately 10% seen once. The starting material was PBMCs from blood, obtained 40 to 50 days after vaccination. This TCR came from a middle-aged man who received an inactivated influenza vaccine. J is TRBJ2-3 and V is TRBV20-1, with D perhaps TRBD1 or TRBD2 (7 bases each). Here the CDR3 reads CSVGGRPRGDTQYF. The DNA for the CDR3 is TGCAGTGTCGGGGGGAGACCCAGGGGGGATACGCAGTATTTT.